This TCR beta chain was captured by sequencing in a study of early T cells in non-severe SARS-CoV-2 infection. Looking at the study overall: Sequencing of unsorted whole blood was done on bulk RNA, leaving chains unpaired. Study conclusions and caveats: Matching with VDJdb favored anti-spike CD8 responses (missing private and CD4 specificities).

Attached unique molecular identifiers marked individual cDNA molecules. Using its own MiXCR run on the 5' RACE reads, TCRdb lists one record per CDR3 protein. The sample includes more than 65,000 distinct CDR3 sequences, over 10% of them seen just once. The CDR3 contains 16 residues. V lost 4 bases and J 4 bases, leaving 19 bases between the germline ends. This clonotype was seen ten or more times. Antigen unknown. Sequencing was done on a sample of whole blood. This chain joins TRBV12-3 or TRBV12-4 and TRBJ2-5; TRBD2 might be the D (5 bases). This sequence was found in an adult who was a healthcare worker with PCR-confirmed SARS-CoV-2 infection or an uninfected control (not recorded which). The CDR3 nucleotides read TGTGCCAGCAGTTGGGAGTCGGCTTGGGAGCGAGAGACCCAGTACTTC. This sequence encodes CASSWESAWERETQYF.